Listed below are T cell receptor beta chains from one sample, sequenced in a study of CD4 T cells in relation to SARS-CoV-2 and coronaviruses. The protocol was immunoSEQ multiplex PCR, while the TCRdb copy is restricted to in-frame clones and leaves out a portion. This repertoire shows about 26,000 clones, over 60% found once; its top ten account for about 10%. No antigen has been assigned to these receptors. The sample consisted of CD4+ T cells from PBMCs, cultured in vitro. The source is a human donor in good health. Each CDR3 is given with its conserved first and last residue. Each record gives: D gene, J gene, V gene, clone size, CDR3 protein, CDR3 DNA. A D gene is named only where the DNA matches it firmly. Size values are once, few and many counts, or a class for expanded clones, and some rows have none.

>TRBD2|TRBJ2-3|TRBV5-1|-
CASSPAILAGVKDTQYF
TGCGCCAGCAGCCCCGCGATTCTAGCGGGAGTTAAAGATACGCAGTATTTT
>-|TRBJ2-7|TRBV10-3|-
CATMSDEQYF
TGTGCCACCATGTCGGACGAGCAGTACTTC
>-|TRBJ2-5|TRBV3-1/TRBV3-2|-
CASSAWTREYQETQYF
TGTGCCAGCAGCGCCTGGACAAGAGAGTACCAAGAGACCCAGTACTTC
>-|TRBJ1-2|TRBV7-8|once
CASSLSAGGAYGYTF
TGTGCCAGCAGCTTATCGGCGGGGGGCGCCTATGGCTACACCTTC
>TRBD1|TRBJ2-2|TRBV10-3|few
CAISTGGSAGELFF
TGTGCCATCAGTACAGGGGGTTCGGCCGGGGAGCTGTTTTTT
>-|TRBJ1-1|TRBV4-3|-
CASTLGGTNTEAFF
TGCGCCAGCACTTTAGGAGGTACGAACACTGAAGCTTTCTTT
>-|TRBJ2-7|TRBV5-1|few
CASSLAEGAPHEQYF
TGCGCCAGCAGCTTGGCGGAGGGGGCGCCTCACGAGCAGTACTTC
>-|TRBJ2-5|TRBV19|-
CASSIGLAQETQYF
TGTGCCAGTAGTATCGGGCTAGCCCAAGAGACCCAGTACTTC
>-|TRBJ2-2|TRBV18|-
CASSPPPVGAGELFF
TGTGCCAGCTCACCACCGCCGGTGGGAGCCGGGGAGCTGTTTTTT
>-|TRBJ1-1|TRBV9|-
CASSERGGAGTEAFF
TGTGCCAGCAGCGAAAGGGGGGGGGCTGGGACTGAAGCTTTCTTT
>-|TRBJ2-1|TRBV19|-
CASSLRWGSEQFF
TGTGCCAGTAGTCTCAGATGGGGGTCTGAGCAGTTCTTC
>TRBD2|TRBJ2-7|TRBV7-8|-
CASSLALTSGSYEQYF
TGTGCCAGCAGCTTAGCGCTTACTAGCGGGAGCTACGAGCAGTACTTC
>TRBD1|TRBJ1-1|TRBV12-5|once
CASALQGATEAFF
TGTGCTAGTGCCCTACAGGGGGCAACTGAAGCTTTCTTT
>-|TRBJ2-3|TRBV7-3|-
CASSRDHSSTDTQYF
TGTGCCAGCAGCCGGGATCACTCTAGCACAGATACGCAGTATTTT
>TRBD2|TRBJ2-7|TRBV6-4|-
CASKGGLAAWREQYF
TGTGCCAGCAAGGGGGGACTAGCGGCTTGGAGGGAGCAGTACTTC
>-|TRBJ2-7|TRBV11-3|-
CASSLLDGKEQYF
TGTGCCAGCAGCTTACTAGACGGGAAAGAGCAGTACTTC
>-|TRBJ2-3|TRBV19|-
CASRARGGRADTQYF
TGTGCCAGTAGAGCTAGGGGGGGCAGAGCAGATACGCAGTATTTT
>TRBD2|TRBJ2-7|TRBV5-1|-
CASSLGGGPYEQYF
TGCGCCAGCAGCTTGGGCGGGGGTCCCTACGAGCAGTACTTC
>-|TRBJ1-2|TRBV19|-
CASSIDQAPGYGYTF
TGTGCCAGTAGTATAGATCAGGCCCCAGGCTATGGCTACACCTTC
>-|TRBJ1-3|TRBV19|-
CASGEAGNTIYF
TGTGCCAGTGGGGAGGCCGGAAACACCATATATTTT
>-|TRBJ2-6|TRBV29-1|-
CSADPGTGSGANVLTF
TGCAGCGCCGACCCTGGCACAGGGTCTGGGGCCAACGTCCTGACTTTC
>-|TRBJ2-2|TRBV7-9|few
CASSWRPGLFF
TGTGCCAGCAGCTGGCGCCCAGGGCTGTTTTTT
>-|TRBJ2-5|TRBV5-1|-
CASSLLGGQETQYF
TGCGCCAGCAGCTTATTAGGGGGGCAAGAGACCCAGTACTTC
>-|TRBJ1-2|TRBV6-9|-
CASSYKGRVPYTF
TGTGCCAGCAGTTATAAGGGAAGAGTGCCCTACACCTTC
>TRBD1|TRBJ1-1|TRBV5-1|-
CASSSWGQGNTEAFF
TGCGCCAGCAGCTCATGGGGACAGGGTAACACTGAAGCTTTCTTT
>TRBD1|TRBJ2-3|TRBV18|once
CASSQGATSTDTQYF
TGTGCCAGCTCCCAGGGGGCAACTAGCACAGATACGCAGTATTTT
>-|TRBJ1-2|TRBV4-2|few
CASSQDTYYGYTF
TGTGCCAGCAGCCAGGACACCTACTATGGCTACACCTTC
>TRBD2|TRBJ2-3|TRBV30|-
CAWSTSGMNPDTQYF
TGTGCCTGGAGCACAAGCGGGATGAACCCAGATACGCAGTATTTT
>TRBD2|TRBJ2-4|TRBV5-1|-
CASSLASVRGGGIAKNIQYF
TGCGCCAGCAGCTTGGCCTCAGTGCGGGGGGGCGGAATAGCCAAAAACATTCAGTACTTC
>-|TRBJ2-6|TRBV18|-
CASSPPGGGSGGANVLTF
TGTGCCAGCTCACCACCGGGCGGAGGGAGCGGTGGGGCCAACGTCCTGACTTTC
>TRBD2|TRBJ2-1|TRBV13|-
CASSPRLAAYNEQFF
TGTGCCAGCAGCCCAAGACTAGCAGCCTACAATGAGCAGTTCTTC
>-|TRBJ2-2|TRBV12-3/TRBV12-4|-
CASSFGAPGELFF
TGTGCCAGCAGTTTCGGGGCCCCCGGGGAGCTGTTTTTT
>-|TRBJ1-2|TRBV10-1|-
CASSESRQGYGYTF
TGCGCCAGCAGTGAGTCTCGGCAGGGATATGGCTACACCTTC
>TRBD1|TRBJ1-2|TRBV6-2/TRBV6-3|-
CASSLQGGMPYGYTF
TGTGCCAGCAGTCTACAGGGGGGCATGCCCTATGGCTACACCTTC
>-|TRBJ2-1|TRBV7-2|once
CASSLDYRTYNEQFF
TGTGCCAGCAGCTTAGACTACCGCACCTACAATGAGCAGTTCTTC
>TRBD1|TRBJ1-5|TRBV2|-
CASRGDSSNQPQHF
TGTGCCAGCAGGGGGGACAGCTCCAATCAGCCCCAGCATTTT
>-|TRBJ1-2|TRBV18|-
CASSPQGANYGYTF
TGTGCCAGCTCACCACAGGGAGCTAACTATGGCTACACCTTC
>-|TRBJ1-6|TRBV12-3/TRBV12-4|once
CASSGRRNSPLHF
TGTGCCAGCAGCGGACGGCGTAATTCACCCCTCCACTTT
>TRBD2|TRBJ2-1|TRBV7-9|-
CASSEGGSSYNEQFF
TGTGCCAGCAGCGAGGGCGGGAGCTCCTACAATGAGCAGTTCTTC